This T cell receptor (beta chain) was captured in a study of identical twins. This clonotype was seen at least ten times. TCRdb processed the 5' RACE reads anew with MiXCR; each CDR3 protein has one entry. The sample has around 300,000 distinct CDR3 sequences, roughly 8.6% seen once. V shed 7 bases, J shed 5 bases, and the junction held 9 bases outside the gene matches. The CDR3 runs 15 residues. The sample also formed part of further work on yellow fever vaccine responses in identical twins.

What was sequenced was memory (CD45RO+) T cells sorted from blood. This TCR was recovered from a woman aged 18-29 years in good health. The chain uses TRBV12-3 or TRBV12-4 and TRBJ2-1, with TRBD2 identical over 9 bases. CDR3 DNA: TGTGCCAGCATCCTAGCGGGGACATTACACAATGAGCAGTTCTTC. It translates to CASILAGTLHNEQFF.